These 16 T cell receptor beta chains share one sample of origin, sequenced in a study of T cell responses to AZD1222 COVID-19 vaccine. Here immunoSEQ multiplex PCR was the method, and the copy in TCRdb shows in-frame clones only, minus some. Among some 200,000 clones listed, approximately 90% were seen once. The material sequenced was peripheral blood, taken on day 0 of AZD1222 vaccination. The receptors stem from an adult in good health.

The chain uses TRBV19 and TRBJ1-5; the D is unclear. This CDR3 comprises 16 residues. CDR1 is LNHDA and CDR2 is SQIVND in the germline V gene (reference sequence). V lost 2 bases, J lost 4 bases, and 15 bases lay in between. DNA for the CDR3: TGTGCCAGTAGTATAATCGGAGGGCTTATTAATCAGCCCCAGCATTTT. Encoded protein: CASSIIGGLINQPQHF.

V gene TRBV5-1 combines with J gene TRBJ1-1; 7 bases match TRBD1. The CDR3 covers 14 residues. Germline trimming cut 5 bases from V and 3 bases from J; bases unmatched to any gene: 7. Germline V gene sequence: CDR1 SGHRS, CDR2 YFSETQ. The CDR3 DNA reads as TGCGCCAGCAGAGAAGGGGGCTCGGACACTGAAGCTTTCTTT. Its protein product is CASREGGSDTEAFF.

Comments on this clone: The same CDR3 also results from other DNA sequences found in this sample. J is TRBJ1-2 and V is TRBV5-1, with D perhaps matching TRBD1 (5 bases). The CDR3 consists of 14 residues. Trimming removed 0 bases at V and 4 bases at J, with 10 bases between. Germline CDR1 reads SGHRS; CDR2 reads YFSETQ. CDR3 in amino acids: CASSLEQGFYGYTF. DNA for the CDR3: TGCGCCAGCAGCTTGGAGCAGGGTTTCTATGGCTACACCTTC.

This clone has only one observation. This chain connects TRBV5-8 to TRBJ2-7, with a weak D call TRBD1 (6 bases). Trimming left V 4 bases short and J 3 bases short, with 17 bases between. The CDR3 has 15 amino acids. Germline V lookup: CDR1 SGHTS, CDR2 YDEGEE. CDR3 loop: CASSLAQGTGYEQYF. CDR3 DNA sequence: TGTGCCAGCAGCCTCGCACAGGGAACGGGCTACGAGCAGTACTTC.

This chain links TRBV19 with TRBJ2-2, with 9 bases lining up with TRBD1. Germline V lookup: CDR1 LNHDA, CDR2 SQIVND (reference sequence). Unmatched junction bases numbered 2, after V lost 3 bases and J lost 6 bases. This CDR3 spans 14 amino acids. The CDR3 region is CASSINRGPGELFF. The CDR3 coding sequence is TGTGCCAGTAGTATTAACAGGGGGCCCGGGGAGCTGTTTTTT.

The J gene is TRBJ2-2, the V gene TRBV6-5; the match to TRBD1 covers 10 bases. The CDR3 is made up of 14 amino acids. Germline values: CDR1 MNHEY, CDR2 SVGAGI. Trimming cost V 6 bases and J 7 bases; bases outside gene matches: 5. CDR3 sequence: CASRGQGLVGELFF. The CDR3, as DNA: TGTGCCAGCAGGGGACAGGGGTTGGTCGGGGAGCTGTTTTTT.

The chain couples TRBV29-1 to TRBJ1-1, with D perhaps TRBD1 (5 bases). V lost 7 bases to trimming and J lost 4 bases, with 16 bases between them. The CDR3 covers 13 residues. Germline CDR1 is SQVTM and CDR2 is ANQGSEA. The CDR3 nucleotides are TGCAGCGCCGAGGGGTCAGGGAGCACTGAAGCTTTCTTT. Amino acids: CSAEGSGSTEAFF.

V and J are TRBV5-4 and TRBJ2-1; 9 nucleotides align to TRBD1. The junction had 6 bases not matched to a gene; V was cut back by 5 bases and J by 9 bases. The CDR3 extends over 13 amino acids. Germline-derived CDR1 and CDR2 are SGHNT and YYREEE (reference sequence). DNA of the CDR3: TGTGCCAGCAGACAACAGGGGGCCGGTGAGCAGTTCTTC. Protein sequence: CASRQQGAGEQFF. The full variable domain, in which reference TRBV5-4 and TRBJ2-1 provide the parts outside the CDR3, is ETGVTQSPTHLIKTRGQQVTLRCSSQSGHNTVSWYQQALGQGPQFIFQYYREEENGRGNFPPRFSGLQFPNYSSELNVNALELDDSALYLCASRQQGAGEQFFGPGTRLTVL.

J is TRBJ2-3 and V is TRBV13, with 8 bases lining up with TRBD2. J was trimmed by 4 bases and V by 5 bases; bases with no gene match: 11. The germline CDR1 and CDR2 sequences are PRHDT and FYEKMQ (reference sequence). The CDR3 covers 16 residues. The chain's CDR3 is CASSPFGLARADTQYF. DNA for the CDR3: TGTGCCAGCAGCCCCTTCGGACTAGCCCGCGCAGATACGCAGTATTTT.

The chain has TRBV23-1 and TRBJ2-7; 7 nucleotides line up with TRBD1. TRBV23-1 falls under the ORF class, with uncertain function. V shed 8 bases and J 4 bases; nucleotides not matched to a gene: 17. This CDR3 has 16 amino acids. CDR3 loop: CASVASEETGRYEQYF. For the CDR3, the DNA is TGCGCCAGCGTCGCCTCCGAGGAGACAGGGCGGTACGAGCAGTACTTC.

V is TRBV24-1 and J is TRBJ1-6; D not resolved. The V gene lost 8 bases and the J gene lost 7 bases, with 11 bases spanning the gap. CDR1 and CDR2 from the germline V gene are KGHDR and SFDVKD. The CDR3 covers 13 residues. DNA for the CDR3: TGTGCCACCACCTCTCTGCGAAATTCACCCCTCCACTTT. It specifies CATTSLRNSPLHF.

The chain couples TRBV19 to TRBJ1-1; D is perhaps TRBD1 (6 bases). The CDR3 runs 14 residues. Looked up from germline, CDR1 is LNHDA and CDR2 is SQIVND (reference sequence). V gave up 6 bases and J gave up 2 bases, with 13 bases separating them. The DNA for the CDR3 is TGTGCCAGTAGAAAAAGGGGGTCTAACACTGAAGCTTTCTTT. This encodes CASRKRGSNTEAFF.

V gene TRBV27 combines with J gene TRBJ1-6; 12 positions agree with TRBD1. This CDR3 is built from 19 residues. Germline V CDR1 and CDR2: MNHEY, SMNVEV (reference sequence). V shed 5 bases, J shed 0 bases, and the junction held 8 bases outside the gene matches. CDR3: CASSPGTGGRSSYNSPLHF. For the CDR3, the DNA is TGTGCCAGCAGTCCCGGGACAGGGGGCCGGAGCTCCTATAATTCACCCCTCCACTTT.

The chain joins TRBV4-1 to TRBJ1-2; weak D call: TRBD1 (5 bases). The germline gives CDR1 MGHRA, CDR2 YSYEKL. This CDR3 comprises 16 residues. Trimming removed 4 bases from V and 3 bases from J, with 18 bases in between. This CDR3 is CASSPVPRGSHYGYTF. The CDR3 DNA sequence: TGCGCCAGCAGCCCGGTGCCCCGGGGCAGCCACTATGGCTACACCTTC.

The CDR3 nucleotides are TGTGCCACCAGCAGAGATTGGTCAACTAGCGGCGGTGTGAACATTCAGTACTTC. This encodes CATSRDWSTSGGVNIQYF. The rearrangement joins TRBV15 to TRBJ2-4, with 8 bases aligning to TRBD2. Germline CDR1 and CDR2: LNHNV and YYDKDF (reference sequence). The length of the CDR3 is 18 residues. J lost 7 bases, V lost 0 bases, and 14 bases had no gene match.

The chain uses TRBV6-5 and TRBJ1-1; D remains unclear. V lost 0 bases, J lost 8 bases, and 10 bases lay in between. CDR3 length: 13 amino acids. Germline V lookup: CDR1 MNHEY, CDR2 SVGAGI. DNA for the CDR3: TGTGCCAGCAGTTACTCAGGACGCGGGGAAGCTTTCTTT. Its protein is CASSYSGRGEAFF.